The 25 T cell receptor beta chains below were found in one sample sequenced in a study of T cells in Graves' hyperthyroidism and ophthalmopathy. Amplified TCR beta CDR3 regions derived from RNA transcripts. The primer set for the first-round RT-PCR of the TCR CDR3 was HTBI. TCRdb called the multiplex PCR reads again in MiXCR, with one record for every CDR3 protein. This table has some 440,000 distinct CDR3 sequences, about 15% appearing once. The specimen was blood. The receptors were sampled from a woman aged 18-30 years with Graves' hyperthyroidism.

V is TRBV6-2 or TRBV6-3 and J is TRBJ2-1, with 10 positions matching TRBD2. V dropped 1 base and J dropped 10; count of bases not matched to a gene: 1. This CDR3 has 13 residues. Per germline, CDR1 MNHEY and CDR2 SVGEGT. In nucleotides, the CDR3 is TGTGCCAGCAGTTACTTGACTAGCGGGGAGCAGTTCTTC. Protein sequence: CASSYLTSGEQFF.

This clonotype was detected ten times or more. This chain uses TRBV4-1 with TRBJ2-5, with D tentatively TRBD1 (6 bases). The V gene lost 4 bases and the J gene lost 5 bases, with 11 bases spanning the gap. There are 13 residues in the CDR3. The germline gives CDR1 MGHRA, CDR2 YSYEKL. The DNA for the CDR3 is TGCGCCAGCAGCCGGACAGCACGGGAGACCCAGTACTTC. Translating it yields CASSRTARETQYF.

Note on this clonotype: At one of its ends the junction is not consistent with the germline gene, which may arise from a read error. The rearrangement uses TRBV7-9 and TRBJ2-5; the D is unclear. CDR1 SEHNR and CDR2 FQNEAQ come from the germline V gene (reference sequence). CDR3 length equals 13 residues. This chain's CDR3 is CASSLLGQGTQYF. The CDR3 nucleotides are TGTGCCAGCAGCTTATTAGGGCAAGGGACCCAGTACTTC.

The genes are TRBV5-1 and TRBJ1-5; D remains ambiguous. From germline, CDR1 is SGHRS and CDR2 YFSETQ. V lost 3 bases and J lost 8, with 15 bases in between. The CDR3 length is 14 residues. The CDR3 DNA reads TGCGCCAGCAGCTCCGGACTGCCCGGGGAGCCCCAGCATTTT. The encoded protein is CASSSGLPGEPQHF.

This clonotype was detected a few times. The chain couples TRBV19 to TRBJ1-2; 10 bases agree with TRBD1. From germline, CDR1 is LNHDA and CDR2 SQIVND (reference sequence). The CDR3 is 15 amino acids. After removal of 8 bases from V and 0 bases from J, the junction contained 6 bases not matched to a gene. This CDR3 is CASETGTGANYGYTF. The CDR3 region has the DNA TGTGCCAGTGAGACCGGGACAGGGGCTAACTATGGCTACACCTTC.

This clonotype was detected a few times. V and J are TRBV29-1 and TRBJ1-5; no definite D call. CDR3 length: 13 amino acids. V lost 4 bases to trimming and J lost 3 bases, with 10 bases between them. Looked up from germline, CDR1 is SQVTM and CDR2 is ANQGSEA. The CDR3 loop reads CSVGSGPNQPQHF. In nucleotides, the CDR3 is TGCAGCGTTGGAAGCGGGCCCAATCAGCCCCAGCATTTT. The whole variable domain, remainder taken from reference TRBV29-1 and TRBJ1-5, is SAVISQKPSRDICQRGTSLTIQCQVDSQVTMMFWYRQQPGQSLTLIATANQGSEATYESGFVIDKFPISRPNLTFSTLTVSNMSPEDSSIYLCSVGSGPNQPQHFGDGTRLSIL.

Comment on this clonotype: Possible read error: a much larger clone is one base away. CDR3 in amino acids: CANSLSGSQWVTQYF. CDR3 DNA sequence: TGTGCCAACAGCCTTAGCGGGAGCCAGTGGGTGACCCAGTACTTC. The chain recombines TRBV11-2 with TRBJ2-5, with 9 bases that match TRBD2. CDR3 size: 15 residues. Per the germline V gene, CDR1 is SGHAT and CDR2 is FQNNGV.

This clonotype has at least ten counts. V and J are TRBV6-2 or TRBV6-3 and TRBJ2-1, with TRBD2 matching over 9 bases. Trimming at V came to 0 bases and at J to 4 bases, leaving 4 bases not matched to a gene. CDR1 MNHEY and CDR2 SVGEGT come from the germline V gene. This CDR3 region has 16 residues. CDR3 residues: CASSYSAGGAYNEQFF. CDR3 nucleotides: TGTGCCAGCAGTTACTCAGCGGGGGGCGCGTACAATGAGCAGTTCTTC.

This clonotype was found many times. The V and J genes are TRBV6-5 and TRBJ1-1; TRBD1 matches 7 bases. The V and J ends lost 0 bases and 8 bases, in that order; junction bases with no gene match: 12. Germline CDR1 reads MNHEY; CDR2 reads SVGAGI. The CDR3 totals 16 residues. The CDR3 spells CASSYSRRGLGYEAFF. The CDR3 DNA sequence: TGTGCCAGCAGTTACTCGAGGAGGGGGCTAGGGTACGAAGCTTTCTTT.

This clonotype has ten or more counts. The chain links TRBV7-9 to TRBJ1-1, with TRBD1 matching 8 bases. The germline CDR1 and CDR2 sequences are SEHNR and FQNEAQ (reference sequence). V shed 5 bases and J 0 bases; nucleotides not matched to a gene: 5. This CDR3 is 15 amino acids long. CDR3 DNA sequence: TGTGCCAGCAGCCCTGGACAGGGACTGAACACTGAAGCTTTCTTT. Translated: CASSPGQGLNTEAFF.

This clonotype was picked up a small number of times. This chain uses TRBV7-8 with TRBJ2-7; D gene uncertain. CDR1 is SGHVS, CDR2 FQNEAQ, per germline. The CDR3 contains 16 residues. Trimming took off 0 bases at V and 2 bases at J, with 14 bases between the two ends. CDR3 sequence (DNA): TGTGCCAGCAGCTTAGCGCTCCCTCCGGGCGCCTACGAGCAGTACTTC. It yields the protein CASSLALPPGAYEQYF.

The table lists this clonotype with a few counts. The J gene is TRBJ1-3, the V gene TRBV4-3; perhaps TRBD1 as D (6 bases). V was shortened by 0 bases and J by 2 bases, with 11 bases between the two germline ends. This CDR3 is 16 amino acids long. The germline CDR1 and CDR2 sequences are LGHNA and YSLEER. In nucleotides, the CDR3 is TGCGCCAGCAGCCAAGACGGCGGACAGACTGGAAACACCATATATTTT. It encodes CASSQDGGQTGNTIYF.

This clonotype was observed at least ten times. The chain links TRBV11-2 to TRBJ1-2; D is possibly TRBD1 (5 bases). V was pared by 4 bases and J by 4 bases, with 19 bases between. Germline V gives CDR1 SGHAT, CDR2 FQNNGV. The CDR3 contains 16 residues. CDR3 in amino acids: CASSWGRQGPLYGYTF. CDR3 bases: TGTGCCAGCAGCTGGGGACGTCAGGGCCCCCTCTATGGCTACACCTTC.

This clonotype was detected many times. CDR3: CASNKGDEKTQYF. The CDR3 DNA reads as TGTGCCAGCAATAAGGGTGATGAGAAGACCCAGTACTTC. This chain uses TRBV6-1 with TRBJ2-5; no definite D call. The ends were cut back, 7 bases at V and 6 bases at J, with 15 bases in the middle. Germline CDR1 and CDR2: MNHNS and SASEGT. This CDR3 has 13 amino acids.

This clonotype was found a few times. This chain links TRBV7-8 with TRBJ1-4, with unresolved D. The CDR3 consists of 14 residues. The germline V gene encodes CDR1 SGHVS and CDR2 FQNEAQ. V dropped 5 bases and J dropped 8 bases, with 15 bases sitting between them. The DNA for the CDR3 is TGTGCCAGCAGCATATACGGCCCAAAGGAAAAACTGTTTTTT. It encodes CASSIYGPKEKLFF.

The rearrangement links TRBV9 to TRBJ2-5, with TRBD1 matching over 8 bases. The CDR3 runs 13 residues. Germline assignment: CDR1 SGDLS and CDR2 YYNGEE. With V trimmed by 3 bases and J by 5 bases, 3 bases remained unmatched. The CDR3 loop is CASSARGLETQYF. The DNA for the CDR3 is TGTGCCAGCAGCGCCAGGGGGCTGGAGACCCAGTACTTC.

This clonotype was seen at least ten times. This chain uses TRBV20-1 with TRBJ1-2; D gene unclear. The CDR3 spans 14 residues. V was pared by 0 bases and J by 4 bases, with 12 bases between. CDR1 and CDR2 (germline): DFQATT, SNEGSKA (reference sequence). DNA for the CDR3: TGCAGTGCTAGAGATCCAAACAGCATCTATGGCTACACCTTC. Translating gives CSARDPNSIYGYTF.

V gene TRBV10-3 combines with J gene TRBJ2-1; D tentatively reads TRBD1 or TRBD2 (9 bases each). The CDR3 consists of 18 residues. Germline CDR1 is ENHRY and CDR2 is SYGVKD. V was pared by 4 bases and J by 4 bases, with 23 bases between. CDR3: CAISAGQGRLAAYNEQFF. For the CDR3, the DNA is TGTGCCATCAGTGCGGGACAGGGAAGACTAGCGGCATACAATGAGCAGTTCTTC.

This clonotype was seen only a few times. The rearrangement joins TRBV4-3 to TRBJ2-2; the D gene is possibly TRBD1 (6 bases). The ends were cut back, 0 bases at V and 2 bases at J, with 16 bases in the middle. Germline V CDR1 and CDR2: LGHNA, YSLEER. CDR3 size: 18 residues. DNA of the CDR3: TGCGCCAGCAGCCAAGAGGGACACCGGTTTAGTAACACCGGGGAGCTGTTTTTT. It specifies CASSQEGHRFSNTGELFF.

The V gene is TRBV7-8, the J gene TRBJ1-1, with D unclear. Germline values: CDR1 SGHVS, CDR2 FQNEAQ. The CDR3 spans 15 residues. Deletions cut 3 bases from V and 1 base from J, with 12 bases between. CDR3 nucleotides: TGTGCCAGCAGCTTCCGTGGAAGCTCGAACACTGAAGCTTTCTTT. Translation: CASSFRGSSNTEAFF.

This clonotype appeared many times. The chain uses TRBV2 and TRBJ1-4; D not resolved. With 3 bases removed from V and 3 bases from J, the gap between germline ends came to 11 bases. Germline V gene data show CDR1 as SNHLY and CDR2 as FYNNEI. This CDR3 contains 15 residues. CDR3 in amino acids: CASSELEGSNEKLFF. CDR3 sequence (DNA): TGTGCCAGCAGTGAGTTGGAGGGCTCTAATGAAAAACTGTTTTTT.

Here the CDR3 DNA reads TGCGCCAGCAGTTTTACACCGGGACTAGCGTACAATGAGCAGTTCTTC. Protein product: CASSFTPGLAYNEQFF. This chain links TRBV5-1 with TRBJ2-1, with TRBD2 matching over 10 bases. Trimming removed 5 bases from V and 4 bases from J; junction bases left unmatched: 9. The CDR3 length is 16 residues. The germline V gene encodes CDR1 SGHRS and CDR2 YFSETQ.

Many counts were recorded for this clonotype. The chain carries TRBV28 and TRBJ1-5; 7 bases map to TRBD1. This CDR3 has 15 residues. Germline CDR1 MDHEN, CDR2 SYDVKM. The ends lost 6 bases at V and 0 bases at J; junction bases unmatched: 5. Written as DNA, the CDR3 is TGTGCCAGCAGCTCTGACAGGGCTAGCAATCAGCCCCAGCATTTT. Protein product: CASSSDRASNQPQHF. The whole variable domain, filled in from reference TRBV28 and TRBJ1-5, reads DVKVTQSSRYLVKRTGEKVFLECVQDMDHENMFWYRQDPGLGLRLIYFSYDVKMKEKGDIPEGYSVSREKKERFSLILESASTNQTSMYLCASSSDRASNQPQHFGDGTRLSIL.

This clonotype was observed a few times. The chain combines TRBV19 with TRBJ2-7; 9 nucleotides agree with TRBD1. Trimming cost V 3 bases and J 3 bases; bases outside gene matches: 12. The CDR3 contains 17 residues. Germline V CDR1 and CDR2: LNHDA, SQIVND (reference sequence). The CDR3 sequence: CASSMGTGTHALYEQYF. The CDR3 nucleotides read TGTGCCAGTAGTATGGGGACAGGGACCCACGCCCTCTACGAGCAGTACTTC.

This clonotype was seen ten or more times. CDR3: CADGGGQFF. CDR3 nucleotides: TGTGCTGATGGGGGGGGGCAGTTCTTC. The V call is TRBV2, the J call TRBJ2-1; 7 bases agree with TRBD2. CDR1 is SNHLY, CDR2 FYNNEI, per germline. The CDR3 extends over 9 amino acids.